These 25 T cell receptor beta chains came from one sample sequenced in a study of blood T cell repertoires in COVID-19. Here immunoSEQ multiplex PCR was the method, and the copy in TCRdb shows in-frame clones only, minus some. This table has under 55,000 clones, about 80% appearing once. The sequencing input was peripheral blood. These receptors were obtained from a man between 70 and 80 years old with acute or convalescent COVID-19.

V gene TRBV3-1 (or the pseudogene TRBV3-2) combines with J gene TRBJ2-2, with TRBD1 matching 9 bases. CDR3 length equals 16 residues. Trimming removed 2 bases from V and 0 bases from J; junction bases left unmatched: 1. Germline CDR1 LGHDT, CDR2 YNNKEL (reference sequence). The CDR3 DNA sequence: TGTGCCAGCAGCCAAACAGGGGGCTCGAACACCGGGGAGCTGTTTTTT. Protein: CASSQTGGSNTGELFF.

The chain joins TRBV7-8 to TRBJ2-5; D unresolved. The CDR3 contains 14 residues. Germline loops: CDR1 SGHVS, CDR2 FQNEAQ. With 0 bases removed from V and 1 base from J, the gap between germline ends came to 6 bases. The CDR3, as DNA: TGTGCCAGCAGCTTAGCGGGCTTCCAAGAGACCCAGTACTTC. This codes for CASSLAGFQETQYF. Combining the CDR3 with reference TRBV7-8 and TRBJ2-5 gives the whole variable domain GAGVSQSPRYKVAKRGQDVALRCDPISGHVSLFWYQQALGQGPEFLTYFQNEAQLDKSGLPSDRFFAERPEGSVSTLKIQRTQQEDSAVYLCASSLAGFQETQYFGPGTRLLVL.

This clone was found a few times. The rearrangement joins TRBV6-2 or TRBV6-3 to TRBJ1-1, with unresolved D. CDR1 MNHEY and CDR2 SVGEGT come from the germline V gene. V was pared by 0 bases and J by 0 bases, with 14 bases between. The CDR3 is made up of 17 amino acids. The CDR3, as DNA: TGTGCCAGCAGTTACTCGTCCCGCATAAGCCTGAACACTGAAGCTTTCTTT. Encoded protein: CASSYSSRISLNTEAFF.

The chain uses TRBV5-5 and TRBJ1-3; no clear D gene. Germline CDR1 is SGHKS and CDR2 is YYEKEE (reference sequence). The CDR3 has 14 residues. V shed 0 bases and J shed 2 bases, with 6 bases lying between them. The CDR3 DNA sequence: TGTGCCAGCAGCTTGGGAGGGACTGGAAACACCATATATTTT. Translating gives CASSLGGTGNTIYF.

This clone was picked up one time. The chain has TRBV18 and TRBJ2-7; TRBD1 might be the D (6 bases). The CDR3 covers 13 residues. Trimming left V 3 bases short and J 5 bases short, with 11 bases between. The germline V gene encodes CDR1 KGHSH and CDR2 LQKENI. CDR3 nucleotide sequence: TGTGCCAGCTCACCCACAGGGAGAAACGAGCAGTACTTC. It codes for CASSPTGRNEQYF.

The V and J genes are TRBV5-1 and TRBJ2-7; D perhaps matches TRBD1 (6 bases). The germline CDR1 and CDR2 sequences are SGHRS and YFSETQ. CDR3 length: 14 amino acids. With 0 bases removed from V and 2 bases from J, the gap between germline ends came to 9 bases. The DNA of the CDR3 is TGCGCCAGCAGCTTGGGACAGGTCACCTACGAGCAGTACTTC. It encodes CASSLGQVTYEQYF.

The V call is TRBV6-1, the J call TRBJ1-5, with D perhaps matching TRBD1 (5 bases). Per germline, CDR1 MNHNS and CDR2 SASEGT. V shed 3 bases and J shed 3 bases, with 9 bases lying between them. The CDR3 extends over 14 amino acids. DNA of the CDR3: TGTGCCAGCAGTGACGCAGGGAACAATCAGCCCCAGCATTTT. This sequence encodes CASSDAGNNQPQHF.

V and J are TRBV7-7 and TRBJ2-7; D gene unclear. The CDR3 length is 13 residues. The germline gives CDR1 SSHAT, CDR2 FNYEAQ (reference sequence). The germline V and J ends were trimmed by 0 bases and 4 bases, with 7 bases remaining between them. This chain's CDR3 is CASSLARTYEQYF. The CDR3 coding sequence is TGTGCCAGCAGCTTAGCCCGTACTTACGAGCAGTACTTC.

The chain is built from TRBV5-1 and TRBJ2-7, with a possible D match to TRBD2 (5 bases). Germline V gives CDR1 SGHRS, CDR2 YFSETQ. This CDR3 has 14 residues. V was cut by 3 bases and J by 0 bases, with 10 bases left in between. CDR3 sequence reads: CASSSIGSSYEQYF. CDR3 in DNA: TGCGCCAGCAGCTCCATAGGGAGCTCCTACGAGCAGTACTTC. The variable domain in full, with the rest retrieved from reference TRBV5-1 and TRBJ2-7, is KAGVTQTPRYLIKTRGQQVTLSCSPISGHRSVSWYQQTPGQGLQFLFEYFSETQRNKGNFPGRFSGRQFSNSRSEMNVSTLELGDSALYLCASSSIGSSYEQYFGPGTRLTVT.

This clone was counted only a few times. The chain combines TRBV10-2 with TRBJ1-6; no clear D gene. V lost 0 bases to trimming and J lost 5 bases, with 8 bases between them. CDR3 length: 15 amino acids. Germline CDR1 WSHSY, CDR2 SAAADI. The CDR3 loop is CASSESRADNSPLHF. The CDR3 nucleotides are TGCGCCAGCAGTGAGTCGAGGGCCGATAATTCACCCCTCCACTTT.

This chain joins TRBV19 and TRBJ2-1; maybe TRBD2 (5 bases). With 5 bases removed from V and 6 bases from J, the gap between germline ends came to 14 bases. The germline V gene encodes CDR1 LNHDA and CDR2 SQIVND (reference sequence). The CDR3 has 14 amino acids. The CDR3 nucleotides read TGTGCCAGTAGTCCGAGCGGCCTAACCAATGAGCAGTTCTTC. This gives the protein CASSPSGLTNEQFF.

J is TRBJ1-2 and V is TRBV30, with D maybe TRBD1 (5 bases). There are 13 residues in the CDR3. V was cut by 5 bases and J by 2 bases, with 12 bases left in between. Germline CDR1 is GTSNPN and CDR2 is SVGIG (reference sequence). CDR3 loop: CAWGTGGNYGYTF. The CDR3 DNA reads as TGTGCCTGGGGGACGGGGGGGAACTATGGCTACACCTTC.

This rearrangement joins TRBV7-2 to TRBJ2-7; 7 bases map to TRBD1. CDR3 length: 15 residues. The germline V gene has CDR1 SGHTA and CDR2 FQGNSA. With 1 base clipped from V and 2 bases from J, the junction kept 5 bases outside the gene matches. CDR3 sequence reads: CASSLEQGNPYEQYF. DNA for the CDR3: TGTGCCAGCAGCTTAGAACAGGGGAACCCCTACGAGCAGTACTTC.

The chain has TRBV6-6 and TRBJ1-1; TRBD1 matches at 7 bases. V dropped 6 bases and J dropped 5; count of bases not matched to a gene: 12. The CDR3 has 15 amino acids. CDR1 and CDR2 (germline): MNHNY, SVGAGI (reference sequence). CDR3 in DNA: TGTGCCAGCAGAGAAACGTTAGGGGGCGCGACTGAAGCTTTCTTT. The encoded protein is CASRETLGGATEAFF.

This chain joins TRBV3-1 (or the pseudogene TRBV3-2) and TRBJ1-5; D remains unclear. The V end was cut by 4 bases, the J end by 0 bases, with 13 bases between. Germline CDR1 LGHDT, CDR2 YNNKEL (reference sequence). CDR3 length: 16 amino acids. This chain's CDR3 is CASSPGLPYSNQPQHF. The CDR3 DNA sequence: TGTGCCAGCAGCCCCGGTTTGCCTTATAGCAATCAGCCCCAGCATTTT.

The CDR3 DNA sequence: TGTGCCAGCAGCCAAGTTCCCAGCACTGAAGCTTTCTTT. It yields the protein CASSQVPSTEAFF. This chain joins TRBV3-1 (or the pseudogene TRBV3-2) and TRBJ1-1; no firm D call. Looked up from germline, CDR1 is LGHDT and CDR2 is YNNKEL (reference sequence). This CDR3 spans 13 amino acids. The V end was cut by 1 base, the J end by 4 bases, with 7 bases between.

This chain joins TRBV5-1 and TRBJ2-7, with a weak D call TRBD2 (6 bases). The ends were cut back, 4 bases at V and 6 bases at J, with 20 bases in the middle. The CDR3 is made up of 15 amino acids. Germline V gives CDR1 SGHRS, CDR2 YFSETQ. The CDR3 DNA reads TGCGCCAGCAGCAGTGGGCCAGGAGGGATAGGCGAGCAGTACTTC. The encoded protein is CASSSGPGGIGEQYF.

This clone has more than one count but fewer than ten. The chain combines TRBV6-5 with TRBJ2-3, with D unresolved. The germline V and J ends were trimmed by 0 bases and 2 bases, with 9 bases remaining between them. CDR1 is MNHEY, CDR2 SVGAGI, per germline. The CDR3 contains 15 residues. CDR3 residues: CASSYSGDLTDTQYF. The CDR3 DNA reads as TGTGCCAGCAGTTACTCAGGAGACCTCACAGATACGCAGTATTTT.

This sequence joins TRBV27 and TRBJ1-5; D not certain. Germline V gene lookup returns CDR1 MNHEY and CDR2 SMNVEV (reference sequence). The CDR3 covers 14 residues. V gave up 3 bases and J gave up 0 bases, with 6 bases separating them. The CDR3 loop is CASSLRYSNQPQHF. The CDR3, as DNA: TGTGCCAGCAGTTTGCGGTATAGCAATCAGCCCCAGCATTTT.

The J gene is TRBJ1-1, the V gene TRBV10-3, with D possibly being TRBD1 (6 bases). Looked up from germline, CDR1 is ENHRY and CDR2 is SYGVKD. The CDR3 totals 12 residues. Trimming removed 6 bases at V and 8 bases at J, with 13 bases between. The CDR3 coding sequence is TGTGCCATCAGCCCAGGGGCCTCAGAAGCTTTCTTT. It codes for CAISPGASEAFF.

CDR3: CASSFPSRVFTGELFF. CDR3 bases: TGTGCCAGCAGCTTTCCTTCACGGGTCTTCACCGGGGAGCTGTTTTTT. J is TRBJ2-2 and V is TRBV7-2, with D unclear. The CDR3 has 16 residues. Deletions cut 3 bases from V and 4 bases from J, with 15 bases between. CDR1 SGHTA and CDR2 FQGNSA come from the germline V gene.

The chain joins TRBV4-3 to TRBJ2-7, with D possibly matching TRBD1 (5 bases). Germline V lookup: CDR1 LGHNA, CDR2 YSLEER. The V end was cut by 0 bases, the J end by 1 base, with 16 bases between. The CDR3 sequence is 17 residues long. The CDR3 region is CASSQETDSLGSYEQYF. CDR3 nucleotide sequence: TGCGCCAGCAGCCAAGAGACCGACAGTTTGGGGTCCTACGAGCAGTACTTC.

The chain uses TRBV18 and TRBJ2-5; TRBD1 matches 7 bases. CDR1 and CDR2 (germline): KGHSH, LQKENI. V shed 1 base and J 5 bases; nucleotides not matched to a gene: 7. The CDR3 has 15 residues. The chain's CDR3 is CASSPQEDRVETQYF. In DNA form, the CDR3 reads TGTGCCAGCTCACCACAAGAAGACAGGGTGGAGACCCAGTACTTC.

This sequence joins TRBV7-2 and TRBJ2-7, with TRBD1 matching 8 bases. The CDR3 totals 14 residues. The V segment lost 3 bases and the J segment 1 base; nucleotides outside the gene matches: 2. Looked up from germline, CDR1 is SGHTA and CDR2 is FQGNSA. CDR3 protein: CASSFGQGSYEQYF. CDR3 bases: TGTGCCAGCAGCTTTGGACAGGGATCCTACGAGCAGTACTTC.

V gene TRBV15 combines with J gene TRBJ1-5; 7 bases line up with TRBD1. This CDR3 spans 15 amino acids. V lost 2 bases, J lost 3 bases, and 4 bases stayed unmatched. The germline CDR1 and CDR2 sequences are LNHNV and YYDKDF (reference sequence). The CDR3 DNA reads TGTGCCACCAGCAGATCCGGGACAGTCAATCAGCCCCAGCATTTT. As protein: CATSRSGTVNQPQHF. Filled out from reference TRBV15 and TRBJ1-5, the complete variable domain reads DAMVIQNPRYQVTQFGKPVTLSCSQTLNHNVMYWYQQKSSQAPKLLFHYYDKDFNNEADTPDNFQSRRPNTSFCFLDIRSPGLGDTAMYLCATSRSGTVNQPQHFGDGTRLSIL.